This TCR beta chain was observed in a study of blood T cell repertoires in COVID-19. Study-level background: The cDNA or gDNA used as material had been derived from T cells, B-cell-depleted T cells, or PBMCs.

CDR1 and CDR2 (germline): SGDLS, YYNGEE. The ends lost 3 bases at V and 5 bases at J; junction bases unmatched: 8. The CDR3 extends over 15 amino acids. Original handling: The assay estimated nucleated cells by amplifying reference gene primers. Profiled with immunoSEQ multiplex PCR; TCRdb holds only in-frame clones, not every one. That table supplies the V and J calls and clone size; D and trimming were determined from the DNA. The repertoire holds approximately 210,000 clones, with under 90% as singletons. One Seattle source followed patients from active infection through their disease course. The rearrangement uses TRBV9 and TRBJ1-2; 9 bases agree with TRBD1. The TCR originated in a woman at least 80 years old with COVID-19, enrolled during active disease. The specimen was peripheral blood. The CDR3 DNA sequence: TGTGCCAGCAGCGCCCGGGACAGGGTCATATATGGCTACACCTTC. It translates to CASSARDRVIYGYTF.